This T cell receptor beta chain was documented in a study of CD8 T cells in ankylosing spondylitis (dated by TCRdb to about 2017). As for the study more broadly: T cell receptor beta repertoires were profiled in healthy donors and ankylosing spondylitis patients so that disease-linked TCR variants could be found. Samples of peripheral blood were taken, and for ankylosing spondylitis patients, synovial fluid was collected as well. The whole study cohort included roughly 110 healthy donors and 25 ankylosing spondylitis patients.

Sequencing took place on an Illumina HiSeq 2500. Quantitative 5'-RACE with molecular barcodes was used to prepare TCR beta libraries. In the original analysis: Disease-linked TCR variants were identified with a new computational method built on a probabilistic model of VDJ rearrangement. The public reads were quality trimmed at Q25 with fastp and then assembled into clones with MiXCR by TCRdb, keeping productive beta chains. Each record represents a unique CDR3 protein, reported with the most common genes and DNA among its rows. The V and J calls shown here were made by TCRdb, not taken from the authors' results. In all, the sample holds approximately 520,000 distinct CDR3 sequences, and less than 6% of those were seen once. The biggest ten clones account for around 3.5% of the sample. What the work shows at the level of the full study, not this receptor alone: The disease-linked clones had a CD8+ phenotype and were found at relatively low frequencies in peripheral blood. A TCR beta motif made up of about eight highly homologous amino acid variants appeared to be characteristic of blood from ankylosing spondylitis patients. Some motif variants had previously been reported in the synovial fluid and blood of reactive arthritis patients, which suggests shared mechanisms of disease initiation. The disease-linked clones were reported to be significantly enriched in matched synovial fluid samples from ankylosing spondylitis patients.

This clonotype occurred many times. It has no known antigen specificity. Per-nucleotide qualities are absent, and no much larger clonotype sits a single base away. Inclusive of the bounding cysteine and phenylalanine, the CDR3 is 15 residues long. Only CDR3 DNA is held: 45 bases, read in frame from base 1. Based on the germline V gene, the CDR1 and CDR2 sequences are SGHTA and FQGNSA. Compared with germline, V lacks 0 bases and J lacks 8 bases; bases without a gene match: 6. The sequence links TRBV7-2 to TRBJ1-2; TRBD1 matches 10 bases in the middle. This receptor was taken from a male donor with ankylosing spondylitis. Sequencing was performed on blood, either unsorted or a sorted T cell fraction (not recorded which). The CDR3 protein sequence reads: CASSLAGTGDFGYTF. The DNA reads TGTGCCAGCAGCTTAGCCGGGACAGGGGATTTCGGCTACACCTTC.